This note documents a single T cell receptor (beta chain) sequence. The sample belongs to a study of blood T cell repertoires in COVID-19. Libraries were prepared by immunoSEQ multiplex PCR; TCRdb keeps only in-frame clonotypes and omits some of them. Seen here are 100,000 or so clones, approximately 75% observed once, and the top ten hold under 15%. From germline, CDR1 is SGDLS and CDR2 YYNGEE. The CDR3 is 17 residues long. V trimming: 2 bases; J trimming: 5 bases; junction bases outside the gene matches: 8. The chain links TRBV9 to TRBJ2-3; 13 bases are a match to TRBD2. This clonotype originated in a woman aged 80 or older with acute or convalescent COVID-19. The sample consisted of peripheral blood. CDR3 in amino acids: CASSVSYGLAGEDTQYF. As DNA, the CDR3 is TGTGCCAGCAGCGTCTCTTACGGACTAGCGGGGGAAGATACGCAGTATTTT.